A single sample is the source of the 24 T cell receptor beta chains below, sequenced in a study of blood T cell repertoires in COVID-19 (dated by TCRdb to 2020 to 2022). Libraries came from the immunoSEQ multiplex PCR assay. TCRdb obtained this table from immuneACCESS and retained in-frame rearrangements with V and J assigned. These tables miss some clones; where compared with another copy, unresolved V genes account for less than half of the shortfall, and the remainder is unexplained. This sample holds about 90,000 clones; just under 85% were observed only once. The ten most abundant clones make up 12% of the sample. The source material was peripheral blood. These receptor sequences come from a woman in her 70s with active or convalescent COVID-19.

CDR3 loop: CASSLGGGEEETQYF. As DNA, the CDR3 is TGCGCCAGCAGCTTAGGTGGGGGCGAAGAAGAGACCCAGTACTTC. The chain recombines TRBV5-1 with TRBJ2-5; D perhaps matches TRBD1 (6 bases). The germline V gene has CDR1 SGHRS and CDR2 YFSETQ. V lost 2 bases and J lost 3, with 14 bases in between. The CDR3 has 15 amino acids. Filled out from reference TRBV5-1 and TRBJ2-5, the complete variable domain reads KAGVTQTPRYLIKTRGQQVTLSCSPISGHRSVSWYQQTPGQGLQFLFEYFSETQRNKGNFPGRFSGRQFSNSRSEMNVSTLELGDSALYLCASSLGGGEEETQYFGPGTRLLVL.

This rearrangement joins TRBV2 to TRBJ2-3; D perhaps matches TRBD2 (5 bases). The germline V gene has CDR1 SNHLY and CDR2 FYNNEI. V lost 7 bases and J 0 bases, leaving 14 bases between the germline ends. The CDR3 runs to 15 residues. CDR3 coding DNA: TGTGCCAGCACTAGCCTTTTTCTTAGCACAGATACGCAGTATTTT. It encodes CASTSLFLSTDTQYF.

The gene calls are TRBV19 and TRBJ1-4; TRBD1 aligns across 8 bases. Germline V CDR1 and CDR2: LNHDA, SQIVND (reference sequence). Trimming took 6 bases from V and 8 from J; bases not matched to a gene: 14. This CDR3 region has 16 residues. The CDR3 DNA follows: TGTGCCAGTAGGGCGGCTACGACAGGGGAGGGGGAAAAACTGTTTTTT. Translated: CASRAATTGEGEKLFF.

The chain recombines TRBV21-1 with TRBJ2-7; TRBD2 is the table's D call, not checked against the DNA. TRBV21-1 is marked as a pseudogene. CDR3 length equals 16 residues. The CDR3 DNA sequence: TGTGCCAGCAGCATACGGGACTTACGACTGGGCTACGAGCAGTACTTC. Translated, it gives CASSIRDLRLGYEQYF.

The chain links TRBV6-4 to TRBJ2-2; TRBD1 agrees at 7 bases. Germline CDR1 reads MRHNA; CDR2 reads SNTAGT. V trimming: 6 bases; J trimming: 5 bases; junction bases outside the gene matches: 6. The CDR3 is 14 residues long. DNA of the CDR3: TGTGCCAGCAGAGTTGAGGGGGCGACCGGGGAGCTGTTTTTT. It specifies CASRVEGATGELFF.

The V gene is TRBV5-4, the J gene TRBJ1-2; no firm D call. V was shortened by 0 bases and J by 7 bases, with 7 bases between the two germline ends. CDR3 length: 12 residues. Germline assignment: CDR1 SGHNT and CDR2 YYREEE (reference sequence). CDR3 in amino acids: CASSLGQVGYTF. The CDR3 bases are TGTGCCAGCAGCTTGGGTCAGGTTGGCTACACCTTC.

The V gene is TRBV27, the J gene TRBJ1-4; 7 bases line up with TRBD1. The germline CDR1 and CDR2 sequences are MNHEY and SMNVEV (reference sequence). The CDR3 contains 14 residues. The trim removed 5 bases at V and 10 bases at J, leaving 10 bases unmatched. The DNA for the CDR3 is TGTGCCAGCAGTCTTCGACAGGGTGGAGGAAAACTGTTTTTT. This gives the protein CASSLRQGGGKLFF.

The chain is built from TRBV28 and TRBJ1-5; possibly TRBD1 for D (6 bases). The CDR3 covers 14 residues. Between the trimmed V and J ends, which lost 7 bases and 5 bases, there was a span of 15 bases. Germline V lookup: CDR1 MDHEN, CDR2 SYDVKM. The CDR3 DNA is TGTGCCAGCATAGGCCCCGGGGGGCATCAGCCCCAGCATTTT. Its translation is CASIGPGGHQPQHF.

V is TRBV4-3 and J is TRBJ1-2, with 7 nucleotides matching TRBD1. The V gene end was trimmed by 4 bases and the J gene end by 5 bases; junction bases not matched to a gene: 4. The CDR3 is made up of 13 amino acids. From germline, CDR1 is LGHNA and CDR2 YSLEER. CDR3 in DNA: TGCGCCAGCAGCCCCGACAGGGAGTATGGCTACACCTTC. Its translation is CASSPDREYGYTF.

The V and J genes are TRBV6-5 and TRBJ2-7; D gene uncertain. The V end was cut by 5 bases, the J end by 2 bases, with 4 bases between. The CDR3 covers 11 residues. Germline CDR1 reads MNHEY; CDR2 reads SVGAGI. The CDR3 loop is CASSLTYEQYF. CDR3 nucleotides: TGTGCCAGCAGTCTTACCTACGAGCAGTACTTC.

This clone occurred once. The chain is built from TRBV7-2 and TRBJ1-2; D not resolved. Per the germline V gene, CDR1 is SGHTA and CDR2 is FQGNSA. With 3 bases removed from V and 4 bases from J, the gap between germline ends came to 12 bases. The CDR3 sequence is 14 residues long. The DNA of the CDR3 is TGTGCCAGCAGCTTTCGGGAAGCGTTCTATGGCTACACCTTC. It specifies CASSFREAFYGYTF. The full variable domain, rest sourced from reference TRBV7-2 and TRBJ1-2, is GAGVSQSPSNKVTEKGKDVELRCDPISGHTALYWYRQSLGQGLEFLIYFQGNSAPDKSGLPSDRFSAERTGGSVSTLTIQRTQQEDSAVYLCASSFREAFYGYTFGSGTRLTVV.

The rearrangement uses TRBV19 and TRBJ1-6, with no clear D. The ends were cut back, 4 bases at V and 8 bases at J, with 21 bases in the middle. This CDR3 spans 17 amino acids. Germline CDR1 reads LNHDA; CDR2 reads SQIVND (reference sequence). The CDR3 sequence: CASSNGPTKKTDSPLHF. For the CDR3, the DNA is TGTGCCAGTAGTAACGGGCCGACTAAAAAAACGGATTCACCCCTCCACTTT.

The V and J genes are TRBV6-6 and TRBJ2-1; TRBD2 aligns across 11 bases. The CDR3 sequence is 15 residues long. V trimming: 5 bases; J trimming: 4 bases; junction bases outside the gene matches: 4. Germline values: CDR1 MNHNY, CDR2 SVGAGI (reference sequence). CDR3 nucleotides: TGTGCCAGCAGTCTCATAGCGGGGGGGTACAATGAGCAGTTCTTC. It is translated as CASSLIAGGYNEQFF.

The chain combines TRBV3-1 (or the pseudogene TRBV3-2) with TRBJ2-3; TRBD2 matches at 8 bases. The J segment lost 4 bases and the V segment lost 3 bases, leaving 12 bases of the junction unmatched. Germline assignment: CDR1 LGHDT and CDR2 YNNKEL (reference sequence). This CDR3 contains 17 residues. The CDR3 protein is CASSQDSGGPSPDTQYF. The DNA of the CDR3 is TGTGCCAGCAGCCAGGACTCGGGGGGGCCTTCGCCAGATACGCAGTATTTT.

In this sample, this clone turned up a few times. The J gene is TRBJ1-1, the V gene TRBV6-5; 7 bases are shared with TRBD1. Germline lookup yields CDR1 MNHEY and CDR2 SVGAGI. The junction had 12 bases not matched to a gene; V was cut back by 6 bases and J by 5 bases. CDR3 length equals 15 residues. CDR3 amino acids: CASRGHRGGRTEAFF. The CDR3 DNA follows: TGTGCCAGCAGGGGACACAGGGGAGGTAGGACTGAAGCTTTCTTT.

As to this clone: The germline gene is not matched at one end of the junction; a read error may be the cause. V and J are TRBV7-7 and TRBJ2-5; 7 nucleotides align to TRBD1. The CDR3 loop spans 17 amino acids. Germline V gene lookup returns CDR1 SSHAT and CDR2 FNYEAQ (reference sequence). The CDR3: CASSLAYRQGRRETQYF. DNA of the CDR3: TGTGCTAGCAGCTTAGCTTACCGACAGGGTCGTAGAGAGACCCAGTACTTC.

The CDR3 loop reads CASSLDTGGGNQPQHF. In nucleotides, the CDR3 is TGTGCCAGCAGCTTAGATACCGGGGGTGGTAATCAGCCCCAGCATTTT. This rearrangement joins TRBV5-5 to TRBJ1-5; D might be TRBD1 (5 bases). The germline V gene has CDR1 SGHKS and CDR2 YYEKEE (reference sequence). The ends were cut back, 2 bases at V and 4 bases at J, with 16 bases in the middle. The CDR3 loop spans 16 amino acids.

The chain employs TRBV28 and TRBJ2-6, with TRBD1 identical over 11 bases. This CDR3 spans 19 amino acids. After removal of 3 bases from V and 2 bases from J, the junction contained 9 bases not matched to a gene. Germline CDR1 and CDR2: MDHEN and SYDVKM. The CDR3 loop reads CASSLRTGGGIAGANVLTF. CDR3 DNA: TGTGCCAGCAGTTTGAGGACAGGGGGCGGCATCGCTGGGGCCAACGTCCTGACTTTC.

V is TRBV4-3 and J is TRBJ1-6; D might be TRBD1 (6 bases). The CDR3 is 16 amino acids. Germline CDR1 LGHNA, CDR2 YSLEER. V was cut by 0 bases and J by 7 bases, with 13 bases left in between. Here the CDR3 DNA reads TGCGCCAGCAGCCAAGATCCAGGGCAGGGGAATTCACCCCTCCACTTT. This translates into CASSQDPGQGNSPLHF.

The rearrangement uses TRBV7-2 and TRBJ1-2; 7 bases match TRBD1. The germline V gene has CDR1 SGHTA and CDR2 FQGNSA. Trimming removed 3 bases from V and 0 bases from J; junction bases left unmatched: 1. The CDR3 contains 14 residues. CDR3 region: CASSLQGANYGYTF. Written as DNA, the CDR3 is TGTGCCAGCAGCTTGCAGGGGGCTAACTATGGCTACACCTTC.

This clone was picked up one time. Different DNA sequences within this sample yield the same CDR3. The chain combines TRBV19 with TRBJ2-5, with D possibly matching TRBD2 (5 bases). V was shortened by 5 bases and J by 4 bases, with 11 bases between the two germline ends. Germline CDR1 LNHDA, CDR2 SQIVND (reference sequence). The CDR3 sequence is 13 residues long. Here the CDR3 reads CASSRAGGETQYF. The CDR3 DNA reads as TGTGCCAGTAGTCGAGCCGGAGGAGAGACCCAGTACTTC.

This chain joins TRBV6-5 and TRBJ1-6; the match to TRBD1 covers 9 bases. The junction had 8 bases not matched to a gene; V was cut back by 5 bases and J by 9 bases. Looked up from germline, CDR1 is MNHEY and CDR2 is SVGAGI. The CDR3 loop spans 15 amino acids. The CDR3: CASSLTGGEGSPLHF. The CDR3 region has the DNA TGTGCCAGCAGTCTCACAGGGGGCGAGGGTTCACCCCTCCACTTT.

This clone occurred once. This chain connects TRBV19 to TRBJ1-6; 10 bases are a match to TRBD1. The J segment lost 9 bases and the V segment lost 6 bases, leaving 8 bases of the junction unmatched. Germline CDR1 reads LNHDA; CDR2 reads SQIVND (reference sequence). The CDR3 has 15 residues. This chain's CDR3 is CASSKAGQGSSPLHF. The CDR3 DNA sequence: TGTGCCAGTAGCAAGGCGGGACAGGGGTCTTCACCCCTCCACTTT.

V gene TRBV15 combines with J gene TRBJ2-2; the D gene is possibly TRBD2 (5 bases). CDR1 and CDR2 (germline): LNHNV, YYDKDF (reference sequence). V lost 5 bases and J 1 base, leaving 8 bases between the germline ends. The length of the CDR3 is 14 residues. The DNA for the CDR3 is TGTGCCACCAGCGGGAGACAGAACACCGGGGAGCTGTTTTTT. It encodes CATSGRQNTGELFF.